Described below is a single TCR beta chain sequence and its context. This specimen belongs to a study of cytomegalovirus exposure and HLA in healthy donors. The CDR3 contains 12 residues. V lost 6 bases to trimming and J lost 5 bases, with 11 bases between them. Per germline, CDR1 SEHNR and CDR2 FQNEAQ (reference sequence). PCR amplification relied on 60 Vbeta primers (plus 13 Jbeta primers). Produced via immunoSEQ multiplex PCR; TCRdb's table is partial and in-frame only. This table has roughly 180,000 clones, about 83% appearing once. The sample taken for sequencing was PBMCs. The chain is built from TRBV7-9 and TRBJ2-7; D is ambiguous. This TCR derives from a woman in her thirties in good health and CMV-seropositive. CDR3 nucleotides: TGTGCCAGCAGATATTCGGGTCACGAGCAGTACTTC. As protein: CASRYSGHEQYF.